The 18 T cell receptor beta chains in this list originate from one sample, sequenced in a study of blood T cell repertoires in COVID-19. Using immunoSEQ multiplex PCR, the repertoire was profiled, and TCRdb retains in-frame clones only, with some absent. The sample consists of 200,000 to 300,000 clones, around 90% of them appearing once. Input material: peripheral blood. These receptors all come from a woman aged 55-70 years with COVID-19, enrolled during active disease.

The chain carries TRBV5-1 and TRBJ1-3; TRBD1 aligns across 7 bases. The CDR3 sequence is 17 residues long. V was clipped by 3 bases and J by 3 bases; unmatched bases: 12. Germline CDR1 and CDR2: SGHRS and YFSETQ. Written as DNA, the CDR3 is TGCGCCAGCAGCTGGGGACCGACAGGGTTGAGTGGAAACACCATATATTTT. Protein sequence: CASSWGPTGLSGNTIYF.

This chain connects TRBV24-1 to TRBJ2-3; D is ambiguous. CDR1 and CDR2 (germline): KGHDR, SFDVKD. Trimming cost V 3 bases and J 6 bases, with 15 bases left between them. This CDR3 region has 15 residues. The CDR3 sequence is CATSDPLLAEDTQYF. The CDR3 DNA sequence: TGTGCCACCAGTGATCCGCTGTTAGCCGAGGATACGCAGTATTTT.

The chain uses TRBV7-9 and TRBJ2-1; TRBD2 agrees at 7 bases. Germline V gene data show CDR1 as SEHNR and CDR2 as FQNEAQ (reference sequence). Unmatched junction bases numbered 13, after V lost 5 bases and J lost 6 bases. The CDR3 totals 16 residues. In DNA form, the CDR3 reads TGTGCCAGCAGCCACGGAAGAAGCGGGGTCTTCAATGAGCAGTTCTTC. Its protein is CASSHGRSGVFNEQFF.

This chain joins TRBV19 and TRBJ1-2; TRBD1 aligns across 7 bases. CDR3 length: 15 amino acids. Looked up from germline, CDR1 is LNHDA and CDR2 is SQIVND (reference sequence). Trimming removed 3 bases from V and 3 bases from J; junction bases left unmatched: 7. The CDR3 sequence: CASSMDRRYYYGYTF. The CDR3 DNA reads TGTGCCAGTAGTATGGACAGGAGGTACTACTATGGCTACACCTTC.

The chain links TRBV6-5 to TRBJ1-1; 8 bases are shared with TRBD1. The CDR3 totals 14 residues. Germline lookup yields CDR1 MNHEY and CDR2 SVGAGI. The trim removed 2 bases at V and 4 bases at J, leaving 3 bases unmatched. This CDR3 reads CASSYGQGFTEAFF. In DNA form, the CDR3 reads TGTGCCAGCAGTTACGGACAGGGTTTCACTGAAGCTTTCTTT.

The rearrangement uses TRBV18 and TRBJ2-3; D ambiguous. V was clipped by 6 bases and J by 0 bases, with 16 bases between them. The germline gives CDR1 KGHSH, CDR2 LQKENI. The CDR3 covers 16 residues. The CDR3, as DNA: TGTGCCAGCTCCCTTATAGACACGGCTAGCACAGATACGCAGTATTTT. This encodes CASSLIDTASTDTQYF.

This clone was counted once. At the DNA level, this CDR3 is encoded by other sequences in the same sample as well. The gene calls are TRBV18 and TRBJ2-3, with 11 bases aligning to TRBD2. The CDR3 sequence is 15 residues long. Germline CDR1 and CDR2: KGHSH and LQKENI. J gave up 2 bases and V 6 bases, and 4 bases lay outside the gene matches. As DNA, the CDR3 is TGTGCCAGCTCGCTACTAGCGGGAGACACAGATACGCAGTATTTT. Encoded protein: CASSLLAGDTDTQYF.

This sequence joins TRBV13 and TRBJ2-2; 10 bases map to TRBD1. Trimming removed 5 bases from V and 5 bases from J; junction bases left unmatched: 8. Germline CDR1 and CDR2: PRHDT and FYEKMQ (reference sequence). CDR3 length equals 16 residues. This CDR3 reads CASSTKWTGGTGELFF. The CDR3 DNA reads TGTGCCAGCAGCACTAAGTGGACAGGGGGAACCGGGGAGCTGTTTTTT.

The CDR3 DNA is TGCGCCAGCAGCCAAGACCGTGTAGCGGGAGGGCCCTATGAGCAGTTCTTC. This gives the protein CASSQDRVAGGPYEQFF. The rearrangement uses TRBV4-1 and TRBJ2-1; 11 positions match TRBD2. J was trimmed by 8 bases and V by 0 bases; bases with no gene match: 9. The CDR3 spans 17 residues. Germline loops: CDR1 MGHRA, CDR2 YSYEKL.

The gene calls are TRBV14 and TRBJ2-3; 10 bases align to TRBD1. Germline CDR1 SGHDN, CDR2 FVKESK. This CDR3 region has 17 residues. The V and J ends lost 2 bases and 5 bases, in that order; junction bases with no gene match: 10. The CDR3 protein is CASSQHLGDRGLDTQYF. The CDR3 bases are TGTGCCAGCAGCCAACACCTCGGGGACAGGGGATTAGATACGCAGTATTTT.

In nucleotides, the CDR3 is TGTGCCTGGAGTCCCCGAGACAATGAGCAGTTCTTC. Protein: CAWSPRDNEQFF. The chain couples TRBV30 to TRBJ2-1; D remains ambiguous. V dropped 2 bases and J dropped 5 bases, with 7 bases sitting between them. CDR1 is GTSNPN and CDR2 is SVGIG in the germline V gene (reference sequence). This CDR3 comprises 12 residues.

This clone was observed once. The gene calls are TRBV28 and TRBJ2-2; TRBD2 matches at 14 bases. This CDR3 has 17 amino acids. V dropped 8 bases and J dropped 1; count of bases not matched to a gene: 6. Germline V gene sequence: CDR1 MDHEN, CDR2 SYDVKM. CDR3 in DNA: TGTGCCAGCCGACTAGCGGGAGGGCGCGGGAACACCGGGGAGCTGTTTTTT. Encoded protein: CASRLAGGRGNTGELFF. Full variable domain (rest looked up from reference TRBV28 and TRBJ2-2): DVKVTQSSRYLVKRTGEKVFLECVQDMDHENMFWYRQDPGLGLRLIYFSYDVKMKEKGDIPEGYSVSREKKERFSLILESASTNQTSMYLCASRLAGGRGNTGELFFGEGSRLTVL.

The CDR3 loop reads CSASTYTEAFF. The CDR3 DNA follows: TGCAGTGCTTCTACGTACACTGAAGCTTTCTTT. This sequence joins TRBV20-1 and TRBJ1-1, with D uncertain. Germline V lookup: CDR1 DFQATT, CDR2 SNEGSKA (reference sequence). The CDR3 sequence is 11 residues long. The V gene lost 5 bases and the J gene lost 3 bases, with 7 bases spanning the gap.

This chain links TRBV7-2 with TRBJ1-5, with 8 bases aligning to TRBD1. Trimming took 1 base from V and 5 from J; bases not matched to a gene: 4. Germline V gives CDR1 SGHTA, CDR2 FQGNSA. The CDR3 extends over 15 amino acids. The DNA for the CDR3 is TGTGCCAGCAGCTTAGACGGACAGGGATATCAGCCCCAGCATTTT. Protein: CASSLDGQGYQPQHF.

The V call is TRBV19, the J call TRBJ2-5, with 8 bases that match TRBD2. The CDR3 is made up of 16 amino acids. With 4 bases clipped from V and 5 bases from J, the junction kept 12 bases outside the gene matches. The V gene's germline CDR1 is LNHDA and CDR2 SQIVND (reference sequence). The CDR3, as DNA: TGTGCCAGTAGTACGAGCGGGAGACTGTGGTACGAGACCCAGTACTTC. It yields the protein CASSTSGRLWYETQYF.

The CDR3: CASSLASASGNEQFF. The CDR3 DNA is TGCGCCAGCAGCTTGGCTAGCGCTTCGGGCAATGAGCAGTTCTTC. The chain combines TRBV5-1 with TRBJ2-1, with a possible D match to TRBD2 (6 bases). The CDR3 totals 15 residues. CDR1 SGHRS and CDR2 YFSETQ come from the germline V gene. V gave up 0 bases and J gave up 6 bases, with 13 bases separating them.

The CDR3 DNA reads as TGTGCCAGCAGCGTAGTTGAGAGCACCGGGGAGCTGTTTTTT. This sequence encodes CASSVVESTGELFF. V usage is TRBV9 and J usage is TRBJ2-2; D remains unclear. V was clipped by 0 bases and J by 4 bases, with 7 bases between them. The CDR3 spans 14 residues. From germline, CDR1 is SGDLS and CDR2 YYNGEE. The full variable domain, rest sourced from reference TRBV9 and TRBJ2-2, is DSGVTQTPKHLITATGQRVTLRCSPRSGDLSVYWYQQSLDQGLQFLIQYYNGEERAKGNILERFSAQQFPDLHSELNLSSLELGDSALYFCASSVVESTGELFFGEGSRLTVL.

The V and J genes are TRBV2 and TRBJ1-1; D call uncertain. Germline lookup yields CDR1 SNHLY and CDR2 FYNNEI. Trimming stripped 4 bases from V and 3 bases from J, with 9 bases between. The CDR3 runs 13 residues. The CDR3 reads CASSVGVYTEAFF. The CDR3 coding sequence is TGTGCCAGCAGTGTTGGAGTGTACACTGAAGCTTTCTTT.